This TCR beta chain was identified in a study of blood T cell repertoires in COVID-19. Turning to the study itself: The samples span acute and convalescent COVID-19 from the United States, Italy and Spain. PBMCs, B-cell-depleted T cells, or T cells provided the cDNA or gDNA that made up the material.

Measured with immunoSEQ multiplex PCR; TCRdb has only the in-frame clones, and not every one. The sample lists under 200,000 clones, 85% seen once, with around 1.1% in the top ten. V shed 6 bases and J shed 0 bases, with 5 bases lying between them. The CDR3 is made up of 13 amino acids. CDR1 is SNHLY, CDR2 FYNNEI, per germline. The V call is TRBV2, the J call TRBJ2-2; D gene ambiguous. The receptor was derived from a man aged 35 to 55 with acute or convalescent COVID-19. The sequenced sample consisted of peripheral blood. Here the CDR3 reads CASSPSNTGELFF. CDR3 nucleotides: TGTGCCAGCAGCCCGTCGAACACCGGGGAGCTGTTTTTT.